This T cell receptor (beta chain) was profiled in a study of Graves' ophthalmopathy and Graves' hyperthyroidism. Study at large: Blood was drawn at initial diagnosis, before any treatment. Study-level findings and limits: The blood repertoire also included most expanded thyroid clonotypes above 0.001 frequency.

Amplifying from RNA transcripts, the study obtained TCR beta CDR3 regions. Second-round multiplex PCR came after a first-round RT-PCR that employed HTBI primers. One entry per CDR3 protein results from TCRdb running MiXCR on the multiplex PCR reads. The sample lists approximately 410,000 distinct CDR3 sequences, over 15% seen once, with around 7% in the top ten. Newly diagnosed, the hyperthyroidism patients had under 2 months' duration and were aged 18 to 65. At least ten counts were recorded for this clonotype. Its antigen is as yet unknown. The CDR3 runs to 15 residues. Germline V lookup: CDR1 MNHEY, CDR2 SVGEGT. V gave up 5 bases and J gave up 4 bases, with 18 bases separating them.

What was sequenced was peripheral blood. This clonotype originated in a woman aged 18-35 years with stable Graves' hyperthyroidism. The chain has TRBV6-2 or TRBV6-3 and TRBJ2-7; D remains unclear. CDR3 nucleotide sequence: TGTGCCAGCAGTCCTGACCCGCTTTTCTTTTACGAGCAGTACTTC. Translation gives CASSPDPLFFYEQYF.